Presented here are 6 T cell receptor beta chains from one specimen sequenced in a study of cytomegalovirus exposure and HLA in healthy donors. Repertoires were generated with immunoSEQ multiplex PCR, while TCRdb's copy carries only in-frame clones and drops some. The table has 150,000 to 200,000 clones, about 90% seen once. What was sequenced was PBMCs. The receptors were sampled from a young woman in good health and CMV-seropositive.

The V and J genes are TRBV9 and TRBJ1-2, with 10 bases aligning to TRBD1. The germline gives CDR1 SGDLS, CDR2 YYNGEE. CDR3 length: 13 residues. The V and J ends lost 3 bases and 14 bases, in that order; junction bases with no gene match: 10. The CDR3 DNA sequence: TGTGCCAGCAGCGCCTCCGGGACAGGGGCGTCTACCTTC. Encoded protein: CASSASGTGASTF.

This chain's CDR3 is CASSPAAGTGYEQYF. CDR3 in DNA: TGTGCCAGCAGCCCTGCAGCGGGGACAGGGTACGAGCAGTACTTC. The rearrangement joins TRBV5-4 to TRBJ2-7; the match to TRBD1 covers 9 bases. CDR1 is SGHNT and CDR2 is YYREEE in the germline V gene (reference sequence). The CDR3 is 15 residues long. V shed 4 bases, J shed 4 bases, and the junction held 9 bases outside the gene matches.

This clone was found once. The V and J genes are TRBV2 and TRBJ2-2, with 9 bases that match TRBD2. J lost 7 bases, V lost 1 base, and 10 bases had no gene match. The CDR3 is made up of 17 amino acids. The germline gives CDR1 SNHLY, CDR2 FYNNEI. DNA of the CDR3: TGTGCCAGCAGTGAAGAGTTGGCGGGGGGGCCTGGCGGGGAGCTGTTTTTT. Its protein is CASSEELAGGPGGELFF.

V is TRBV14 and J is TRBJ2-3; 7 bases map to TRBD2. CDR1 and CDR2 (germline): SGHDN, FVKESK. V gave up 0 bases and J gave up 4 bases; unmatched junction bases: 10. The CDR3 has 17 amino acids. In nucleotides, the CDR3 is TGTGCCAGCAGCCAAGACGAGGCGGGAGTCCCGCCAGATACGCAGTATTTT. It specifies CASSQDEAGVPPDTQYF.

This sequence joins TRBV7-8 and TRBJ2-1, with a weak D call TRBD1 (6 bases). V lost 7 bases to trimming and J lost 7 bases, with 20 bases between them. The germline CDR1 and CDR2 sequences are SGHVS and FQNEAQ. The CDR3 contains 15 residues. The CDR3 bases are TGTGCCAGCACCGAACTTACAGGGATGGCGAATGAGCAGTTCTTC. It specifies CASTELTGMANEQFF.

This chain joins TRBV5-1 and TRBJ2-1, with a tentative D call TRBD1 (5 bases). Germline loops: CDR1 SGHRS, CDR2 YFSETQ. Trimming stripped 4 bases from V and 7 bases from J, with 15 bases between. The CDR3 consists of 14 residues. In nucleotides, the CDR3 is TGCGCCAGCAGCGCGACAGTGTCGTTGAATGAGCAGTTCTTC. Its translation is CASSATVSLNEQFF.